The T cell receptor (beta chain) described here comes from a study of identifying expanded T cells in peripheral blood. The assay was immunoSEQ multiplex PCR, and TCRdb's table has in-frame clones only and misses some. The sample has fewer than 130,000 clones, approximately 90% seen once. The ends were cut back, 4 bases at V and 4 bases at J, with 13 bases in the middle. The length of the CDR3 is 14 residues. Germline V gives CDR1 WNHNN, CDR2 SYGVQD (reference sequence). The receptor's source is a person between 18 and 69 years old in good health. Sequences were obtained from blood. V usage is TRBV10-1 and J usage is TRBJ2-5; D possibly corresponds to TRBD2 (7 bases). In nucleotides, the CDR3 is TGCGCCAGCAGTGCGGGGGGCCGGCCAGAGACCCAGTACTTC. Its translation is CASSAGGRPETQYF.